This paragraph covers one T cell receptor (beta chain) sequence. Its antigen is not identified. One end of the junction does not line up with germline, which may come from a read error. The sample belongs to a study of T cells in Graves' hyperthyroidism and ophthalmopathy. The study's findings and limits: Also found in blood were most expanded thyroid clonotypes above 0.001. Ophthalmopathy was told apart from stable hyperthyroidism by a 13 V-J model.

This CDR3 has 14 residues. The V gene's germline CDR1 is SGHAT and CDR2 FQDESV (reference sequence). Amplification yielded TCR beta CDR3 regions, with RNA transcripts as the source. The HTBI primer set drove a first-round RT-PCR of the TCR CDR3. TCRdb itself ran the multiplex PCR reads through MiXCR, one entry per CDR3 protein. Of 500,000 to 800,000 distinct CDR3 sequences listed, roughly 45% are singletons. The J gene is TRBJ1-4, the V gene TRBV11-1; D not resolved. The source is an adult man with Graves' disease, either hyperthyroidism or ophthalmopathy (not recorded which). The sequenced sample was peripheral blood or thyroid tissue (not recorded which). CDR3 nucleotides: TGTGCCGGCAGCCCGGGGTGGAAGGGTGAAAAACTGTTTTTT. It is translated as CAGSPGWKGEKLFF.